One and the same sample provided the 32 T cell receptor beta chains below, sequenced in a study of Graves' ophthalmopathy and Graves' hyperthyroidism. Scientists amplified the TCR beta CDR3 regions from RNA transcripts. First-round RT-PCR used HTBI primers; second-round multiplex PCR followed. TCRdb passed the multiplex PCR reads through MiXCR, listing each CDR3 protein once. The sample shows about 700,000 distinct CDR3 sequences, about two fifths of them seen only once. Sequenced input: peripheral blood. Receptors originate from an adult man with Graves' ophthalmopathy.

A word on this clonotype: It may be a read error: a sequence one base away is much more abundant. This CDR3 is CASSRDYNTGELFF. CDR3 in DNA: TGTGCCAGCAGCCGGGACTATAACACCGGGGAGCTGTTTTTT. The chain joins TRBV7-6 to TRBJ2-2, with 7 bases that match TRBD2. V lost 5 bases, J lost 2 bases, and 2 bases stayed unmatched. The germline V gene encodes CDR1 SGHVS and CDR2 FNYEAQ. CDR3 length: 14 amino acids.

This clonotype was recorded many times. The chain is built from TRBV19 and TRBJ1-1; tentatively, D is TRBD1 (6 bases). Trimming removed 3 bases at V and 4 bases at J, with 12 bases between. The germline CDR1 and CDR2 sequences are LNHDA and SQIVND (reference sequence). The CDR3 is 14 residues long. In DNA, the CDR3 is TGTGCCAGTAGTATCGGAGGGGGAATCACTGAAGCTTTCTTT. This encodes CASSIGGGITEAFF.

The chain joins TRBV2 to TRBJ2-2; no clear D gene. The V gene lost 8 bases and the J gene lost 2 bases, with 21 bases spanning the gap. Germline CDR1 and CDR2: SNHLY and FYNNEI. CDR3 length equals 17 residues. The CDR3 loop reads CASSPPDRHPNTGELFF. The CDR3 DNA reads as TGTGCCAGCTCACCTCCGGACCGGCACCCCAACACCGGGGAGCTGTTTTTT.

The rearrangement joins TRBV9 to TRBJ1-2; possible D gene TRBD1, 5 bases. Germline V gives CDR1 SGDLS, CDR2 YYNGEE. Trimming pared 4 bases from V and 6 bases from J, leaving 13 bases between. CDR3 length equals 13 residues. CDR3 residues: CASSQEGFHGYTF. The DNA of the CDR3 is TGTGCCAGCAGCCAAGAGGGGTTTCATGGCTACACCTTC.

In regard to this clonotype: A much more abundant neighbour one base away suggests this may be a read error. The chain combines TRBV15 with TRBJ2-7, with a tentative D call TRBD1 (6 bases). The CDR3 covers 15 residues. Germline V gene data show CDR1 as LNHNV and CDR2 as YYDKDF (reference sequence). The DNA of the CDR3 is TGTGCCGCCAGCAGAGTAGGCAGGGGAGAATACGAGCAGTACTTC. This translates into CAASRVGRGEYEQYF.

This clonotype has only a few counts. This rearrangement joins TRBV5-6 to TRBJ2-7; the D is unclear. Germline V lookup: CDR1 SGHDT, CDR2 YYEEEE. The CDR3 is 16 residues long. The V end was cut by 5 bases, the J end by 0 bases, with 18 bases between. The CDR3 reads CASSEFGPGGSYEQYF. Written as DNA, the CDR3 is TGTGCCAGCAGTGAATTCGGTCCTGGCGGCTCCTACGAGCAGTACTTC.

The CDR3 nucleotides read TGTGCCAGCAAACTCCGGGACAGGGGACAGCCCCAGCATTTT. It specifies CASKLRDRGQPQHF. The rearrangement links TRBV25-1 to TRBJ1-5; TRBD1 matches 10 bases. This CDR3 contains 14 residues. Germline V lookup: CDR1 MGHDK, CDR2 SYGVNS. V was clipped by 7 bases and J by 7 bases; unmatched bases: 7.

Ten or more counts support this clonotype. The chain employs TRBV29-1 and TRBJ1-2; a weak D match, TRBD1 (6 bases). The CDR3 is 13 amino acids. The germline gives CDR1 SQVTM, CDR2 ANQGSEA. The germline V and J ends were trimmed by 5 bases and 0 bases, with 10 bases remaining between them. CDR3 residues: CSVRTAANYGYTF. The CDR3 DNA reads TGCAGCGTTCGGACAGCTGCTAACTATGGCTACACCTTC.

This sequence joins TRBV2 and TRBJ1-5, with TRBD1 matching over 9 bases. Germline V gene lookup returns CDR1 SNHLY and CDR2 FYNNEI. The CDR3 contains 16 residues. J lost 4 bases, V lost 9 bases, and 13 bases had no gene match. Here the CDR3 reads CARSTTSTGGNQPQHF. The CDR3 nucleotides read TGTGCCAGAAGTACCACTTCGACAGGGGGGAATCAGCCCCAGCATTTT.

This chain joins TRBV12-3 or TRBV12-4 and TRBJ2-7, with 7 bases aligning to TRBD1. The CDR3 totals 14 residues. V trimming: 6 bases; J trimming: 2 bases; junction bases outside the gene matches: 7. The CDR3 loop is CASSRRTGTYEQYF. In DNA, the CDR3 is TGTGCCAGCAGCCGGCGGACAGGTACCTACGAGCAGTACTTC.

As to this clonotype: Given a much more abundant clone one base away, this may be a read error. This chain uses TRBV7-9 with TRBJ1-2, with unresolved D. The CDR3 consists of 13 residues. Germline values: CDR1 SEHNR, CDR2 FQNEAQ (reference sequence). CDR3 region: CVSTEAGSYGYTF. CDR3 coding DNA: TGTGTCAGCACCGAAGCAGGCAGCTATGGCTACACCTTC. The variable domain in full, with the rest retrieved from reference TRBV7-9 and TRBJ1-2, is DTGVSQNPRHKITKRGQNVTFRCDPISEHNRLYWYRQTLGQGPEFLTYFQNEAQLEKSRLLSDRFSAERPKGSFSTLEIQRTEQGDSAMYLCVSTEAGSYGYTFGSGTRLTVV.

This clonotype was seen a few times. The chain combines TRBV20-1 with TRBJ1-3; D might be TRBD1 (5 bases). The CDR3 runs 13 residues. V was pared by 5 bases and J by 3 bases, with 11 bases between. The V gene's germline CDR1 is DFQATT and CDR2 SNEGSKA (reference sequence). The DNA for the CDR3 is TGCAGTGCTTTCGGGACGTATGGAAACACCATATATTTT. Encoded protein: CSAFGTYGNTIYF.

V usage is TRBV20-1 and J usage is TRBJ2-7; D possibly corresponds to TRBD2 (6 bases). V was clipped by 3 bases and J by 2 bases, with 23 bases between them. The CDR3 runs to 17 residues. Per the germline V gene, CDR1 is DFQATT and CDR2 is SNEGSKA (reference sequence). Here the CDR3 reads CSARVREEGQNPYEQYF. Written as DNA, the CDR3 is TGCAGTGCTAGGGTTAGAGAGGAGGGGCAGAATCCCTACGAGCAGTACTTC.

Ten or more counts support this clonotype. The rearrangement joins TRBV7-3 to TRBJ1-1; 7 bases match TRBD1. Germline lookup yields CDR1 SGHTA and CDR2 FQGTGA. The length of the CDR3 is 13 residues. The ends lost 2 bases at V and 14 bases at J; junction bases unmatched: 11. CDR3 sequence reads: CASSLWSGQSQFF. The CDR3 DNA reads TGTGCCAGCAGCTTATGGTCGGGACAGAGCCAATTCTTT.

The chain uses TRBV20-1 and TRBJ2-2, with TRBD2 as a possible D gene (5 bases). This CDR3 is 15 amino acids long. The V gene lost 1 base and the J gene lost 5 bases, with 14 bases spanning the gap. CDR1 and CDR2 (germline): DFQATT, SNEGSKA (reference sequence). The CDR3 DNA follows: TGCAGTGCTAGAGCCCCGGGGAGCGTTACCGGGGAGCTGTTTTTT. Amino acid sequence: CSARAPGSVTGELFF.

Many counts were recorded for this clonotype. The chain joins TRBV5-5 to TRBJ1-1, with 7 bases aligning to TRBD1. The CDR3 is 14 residues long. V dropped 2 bases and J dropped 1; count of bases not matched to a gene: 2. In germline, CDR1 is SGHKS, CDR2 YYEKEE (reference sequence). CDR3 sequence (DNA): TGTGCCAGCAGCTTTAGGACAGGGAACACTGAAGCTTTCTTT. This encodes CASSFRTGNTEAFF.

To note about this clonotype: Being one base from a much bigger clone, this may be a read error. The rearrangement uses TRBV19 and TRBJ1-2; D gene unclear. V lost 5 bases and J lost 8, with 12 bases in between. This CDR3 has 12 amino acids. Per the germline V gene, CDR1 is LNHDA and CDR2 is SQIVND (reference sequence). CDR3 in DNA: TGTGCCAGTAGTTTCCCGTCGGGAGGCTACACCTTC. Translating it yields CASSFPSGGYTF.

In this sample, this clonotype turned up many times. V and J are TRBV10-3 and TRBJ1-1, with D uncertain. Per the germline V gene, CDR1 is ENHRY and CDR2 is SYGVKD. Trimming shortened V by 0 bases and J by 10 bases, and 21 bases separated the two germline ends. The CDR3 totals 16 residues. CDR3 in DNA: TGTGCCATCAGTGAGTCCTCGTGGTTTTTCACAGCTGGAGCTTTCTTT. It is translated as CAISESSWFFTAGAFF.

With regard to this clonotype: Given the absence of the conserved phenylalanine or tryptophan at the CDR3 end, a read error is likely. The V call is TRBV10-3, the J call TRBJ2-7; TRBD1 matches at 7 bases. The CDR3 is 15 residues long. Germline V gene data show CDR1 as ENHRY and CDR2 as SYGVKD. CDR3 nucleotides: TGTGCCAGCAGTGAAGGTCACGGGGACAGCGGCGAGCAGTACTCC. It specifies CASSEGHGDSGEQYS.

This clonotype was picked up many times. The V call is TRBV7-3, the J call TRBJ2-5; D uncertain. This CDR3 comprises 13 residues. CDR1 and CDR2 from the germline V gene are SGHTA and FQGTGA. V lost 1 base, J lost 5 bases, and 8 bases lay in between. The DNA of the CDR3 is TGTGCCAGCAGCTTAATAGAAGGCGAGACCCAGTACTTC. Residues: CASSLIEGETQYF. Complete variable domain (other parts from reference TRBV7-3 and TRBJ2-5): GAGVSQTPSNKVTEKGKYVELRCDPISGHTALYWYRQSLGQGPEFLIYFQGTGAADDSGLPNDRFFAVRPEGSVSTLKIQRTERGDSAVYLCASSLIEGETQYFGPGTRLLVL.

The genes are TRBV10-3 and TRBJ2-5; 14 positions match TRBD2. The ends lost 6 bases at V and 6 bases at J; junction bases unmatched: 3. CDR3 length: 14 residues. The germline V gene has CDR1 ENHRY and CDR2 SYGVKD. The CDR3: CAIRTSGRVKTQYF. The DNA of the CDR3 is TGTGCCATCAGGACTAGCGGGAGGGTGAAGACCCAGTACTTC.

The genes are TRBV19 and TRBJ2-5; the match to TRBD1 covers 8 bases. The CDR3 runs 13 residues. Germline V gene lookup returns CDR1 LNHDA and CDR2 SQIVND (reference sequence). Losses at the gene ends were 10 bases for V and 9 bases for J; bases not matched to a gene: 13. CDR3 DNA sequence: TGTGCCACGACCGGGACAGGTTATCAGCCCCAGTACTTC. This codes for CATTGTGYQPQYF.

The chain joins TRBV7-3 to TRBJ2-2, with D possibly TRBD2 on 7 matching bases. The germline gives CDR1 SGHTA, CDR2 FQGTGA. The CDR3 loop spans 15 amino acids. Trimming pared 3 bases from V and 7 bases from J, leaving 15 bases between. Written as DNA, the CDR3 is TGTGCCAGCAGCTTGGGGGGGACAACGCGCGGGGAGCTGTTTTTT. This translates into CASSLGGTTRGELFF.

The CDR3 loop reads CASSGPGTGLGYTF. The CDR3 region has the DNA TGTGCCAGCAGCGGGCCCGGGACAGGGCTTGGCTACACCTTC. The rearrangement links TRBV7-9 to TRBJ1-2; TRBD1 agrees at 9 bases. Germline V gene data show CDR1 as SEHNR and CDR2 as FQNEAQ (reference sequence). The V gene end was trimmed by 5 bases and the J gene end by 7 bases; junction bases not matched to a gene: 8. The CDR3 is 14 residues long.

This chain uses TRBV5-1 with TRBJ2-2; 7 bases are shared with TRBD1. The CDR3 is 16 amino acids. Germline values: CDR1 SGHRS, CDR2 YFSETQ. V shed 3 bases and J 2 bases; nucleotides not matched to a gene: 7. The CDR3 DNA is TGCGCCAGCAGCTCCGGACAGGACGGAAACACCGGGGAGCTGTTTTTT. Translating it yields CASSSGQDGNTGELFF.

The chain has TRBV14 and TRBJ1-3; weak D call: TRBD1 (6 bases). From germline, CDR1 is SGHDN and CDR2 FVKESK. V dropped 4 bases and J dropped 0 bases, with 16 bases sitting between them. The CDR3 contains 17 residues. In nucleotides, the CDR3 is TGTGCCAGCAGCCGGTGGAGACAGGCCAGCTCTGGAAACACCATATATTTT. Protein sequence: CASSRWRQASSGNTIYF.

The J gene is TRBJ2-7, the V gene TRBV10-3; a possible D gene is TRBD1 (6 bases). The CDR3 has 13 amino acids. The germline V and J ends were trimmed by 3 bases and 8 bases, with 14 bases remaining between them. In germline, CDR1 is ENHRY, CDR2 SYGVKD. CDR3 loop: CAISDPDSQKQYF. The CDR3 DNA follows: TGTGCCATCAGTGACCCGGACAGCCAAAAGCAGTACTTC.

V usage is TRBV6-5 and J usage is TRBJ1-1; tentative D call: TRBD1 (5 bases). Trimming left V 0 bases short and J 2 bases short, with 13 bases between. The length of the CDR3 is 16 residues. Germline CDR1 and CDR2: MNHEY and SVGAGI. CDR3 nucleotide sequence: TGTGCCAGCAGTTACTCGCCCAGGGCTGGCAACACTGAAGCTTTCTTT. This codes for CASSYSPRAGNTEAFF.

The chain joins TRBV2 to TRBJ2-7, with D tentatively TRBD1 (5 bases). The CDR3 contains 13 residues. V dropped 6 bases and J dropped 3 bases, with 12 bases sitting between them. Germline CDR1 and CDR2: SNHLY and FYNNEI. The DNA for the CDR3 is TGTGCCAGCAGGCGGACACCTAACTACGAGCAGTACTTC. It encodes CASRRTPNYEQYF.

This clonotype appeared once. This chain links TRBV2 with TRBJ2-7; 9 bases match TRBD1. V trimming: 7 bases; J trimming: 3 bases; junction bases outside the gene matches: 7. The V gene's germline CDR1 is SNHLY and CDR2 FYNNEI. This CDR3 has 14 amino acids. CDR3 sequence reads: CASKLGQGFYEQYF. The CDR3 DNA is TGTGCCAGCAAACTAGGACAGGGGTTCTACGAGCAGTACTTC.

This clonotype occurred many times. The V call is TRBV19, the J call TRBJ1-4; 8 nucleotides line up with TRBD1. The junction had 6 bases not matched to a gene; V was cut back by 4 bases and J by 8 bases. CDR3 length: 14 residues. Per the germline V gene, CDR1 is LNHDA and CDR2 is SQIVND (reference sequence). CDR3 in DNA: TGTGCCAGTAGTACATCAGGGGGCCCGGAAAAACTGTTTTTT. Its translation is CASSTSGGPEKLFF.

This chain links TRBV20-1 with TRBJ1-4; 10 bases line up with TRBD1. Trimming removed 1 base from V and 7 bases from J; junction bases left unmatched: 3. The CDR3 totals 14 residues. Per germline, CDR1 DFQATT and CDR2 SNEGSKA (reference sequence). CDR3 nucleotides: TGCAGTGCTAGAGGACAGGGGGCAGGTGAAAAACTGTTTTTT. It encodes CSARGQGAGEKLFF.